The 31 T cell receptor beta chains presented below share a single source sample, sequenced in a study of shared clonotypes between healthy human individuals. Assay: immunoSEQ multiplex PCR; the TCRdb copy retains only in-frame clones and omits some. The sample lists over 700,000 clones, over 60% occurring once. Sequencing was carried out using memory CD4+ T cells sorted from blood. Noted subset: CD45RA-negative fraction. These receptors were taken from a woman aged 30 to 39 in good health.

The genes are TRBV19 and TRBJ1-3; D unresolved. The CDR3 covers 14 residues. Trimming pared 5 bases from V and 1 base from J, leaving 9 bases between. Germline V gene sequence: CDR1 LNHDA, CDR2 SQIVND (reference sequence). The CDR3 bases are TGTGCCAGTAGTCATAGGGAGTCTGGAAACACCATATATTTT. It yields the protein CASSHRESGNTIYF.

V and J are TRBV7-9 and TRBJ2-3; TRBD1 matches 7 bases. The CDR3 covers 18 residues. With 5 bases clipped from V and 2 bases from J, the junction kept 16 bases outside the gene matches. The V gene's germline CDR1 is SEHNR and CDR2 FQNEAQ (reference sequence). The chain's CDR3 is CASSLRLNWGQHTDTQYF. CDR3 bases: TGTGCCAGCAGCCTCCGATTAAATTGGGGACAGCACACAGATACGCAGTATTTT.

The chain uses TRBV15 and TRBJ2-7, with TRBD2 identical over 8 bases. CDR1 LNHNV and CDR2 YYDKDF come from the germline V gene (reference sequence). There are 14 residues in the CDR3. The trim removed 0 bases at V and 4 bases at J, leaving 2 bases unmatched. CDR3 DNA: TGTGCCACCAGCAGAGATGCGGGAGGTTACGAGCAGTACTTC. Its translation is CATSRDAGGYEQYF.

J is TRBJ1-2 and V is TRBV18; the D gene is possibly TRBD1 (5 bases). From germline, CDR1 is KGHSH and CDR2 LQKENI. V was shortened by 6 bases and J by 5 bases, with 19 bases between the two germline ends. CDR3 size: 15 residues. The CDR3 coding sequence is TGTGCCAGCTCCCCGGAAGGGGTCAGCGGATATGGCTACACCTTC. It codes for CASSPEGVSGYGYTF.

In this sample, this clone turned up a few times. Other DNA sequences within the sample encode an identical CDR3. The rearrangement links TRBV11-3 to TRBJ1-1; D is undetermined. Per germline, CDR1 SGHNT and CDR2 YENEEA. The CDR3 runs to 13 residues. The V end was cut by 2 bases, the J end by 0 bases, with 4 bases between. The CDR3: CASSLQVNTEAFF. The CDR3, as DNA: TGTGCCAGCAGCTTACAAGTGAACACTGAAGCTTTCTTT.

V and J are TRBV7-9 and TRBJ1-2, with D possibly TRBD1 on 6 matching bases. Trimming left V 4 bases short and J 7 bases short, with 13 bases between. The CDR3 extends over 13 amino acids. Germline lookup yields CDR1 SEHNR and CDR2 FQNEAQ (reference sequence). CDR3 residues: CASSWGQDIGYTF. Written as DNA, the CDR3 is TGTGCCAGCAGCTGGGGACAAGACATTGGCTACACCTTC.

This clone has a handful of counts. The CDR3, as DNA: TGTGCCAGCAGCATAGCGCCATGGCCGAGCTCCTACGAGCAGTACTTC. Protein product: CASSIAPWPSSYEQYF. The chain recombines TRBV11-2 with TRBJ2-7, with D possibly matching TRBD2 (5 bases). Germline V CDR1 and CDR2: SGHAT, FQNNGV. The CDR3 is made up of 16 amino acids. Trimming left V 5 bases short and J 0 bases short, with 17 bases between.

This sequence joins TRBV30 and TRBJ1-2; the D is unclear. V was clipped by 7 bases and J by 5 bases, with 17 bases between them. Germline V CDR1 and CDR2: GTSNPN, SVGIG (reference sequence). The CDR3 is 13 amino acids. Here the CDR3 DNA reads TGTGCCTATTCCCCGAGGGTCTGGTATGGCTACACCTTC. Translation gives CAYSPRVWYGYTF.

This sequence joins TRBV19 and TRBJ2-7, with 9 bases lining up with TRBD1. Unmatched junction bases numbered 5, after V lost 5 bases and J lost 6 bases. Germline CDR1 reads LNHDA; CDR2 reads SQIVND (reference sequence). This CDR3 is built from 13 residues. The CDR3, as DNA: TGTGCCAGTAGTCGGGGACAGGGAACCGAGCAGTACTTC. Residues: CASSRGQGTEQYF.

V and J are TRBV27 and TRBJ1-2; 12 nucleotides line up with TRBD1. V shed 3 bases, J shed 9 bases, and the junction held 8 bases outside the gene matches. Germline CDR1 is MNHEY and CDR2 is SMNVEV (reference sequence). The CDR3 loop spans 15 amino acids. For the CDR3, the DNA is TGTGCCAGCAGTTTCGACCCCGGGACAGGGGGCAGCTACACCTTC. Translation gives CASSFDPGTGGSYTF.

The J gene is TRBJ2-7, the V gene TRBV6-1, with D unresolved. This CDR3 comprises 13 residues. The germline V gene has CDR1 MNHNS and CDR2 SASEGT. V was cut by 10 bases and J by 7 bases, with 20 bases left in between. The DNA for the CDR3 is TGTGCCACTGAGCCTGCCTCGCTTATAGAGCAGTACTTC. Amino acid sequence: CATEPASLIEQYF.

The chain links TRBV6-6 to TRBJ2-7, with D tentatively TRBD2 (6 bases). The CDR3 contains 11 residues. Germline V lookup: CDR1 MNHNY, CDR2 SVGAGI (reference sequence). The V gene lost 10 bases and the J gene lost 3 bases, with 10 bases spanning the gap. The CDR3 here is CATGDFYEQYF. As DNA, the CDR3 is TGTGCCACTGGGGACTTCTACGAGCAGTACTTC.

This clone was counted only a few times. This sequence joins TRBV30 and TRBJ2-2; D not resolved. Trimming shortened V by 1 base and J by 7 bases, and 22 bases separated the two germline ends. Germline V gives CDR1 GTSNPN, CDR2 SVGIG (reference sequence). CDR3 length: 17 amino acids. The CDR3 loop is CAWSDTRGRVTVGELFF. The CDR3 DNA sequence: TGTGCCTGGAGTGACACCAGAGGACGCGTGACCGTCGGGGAGCTGTTTTTT. Looking up the rest from reference TRBV30 and TRBJ2-2 gives the full variable domain: SQTIHQWPATLVQPVGSPLSLECTVEGTSNPNLYWYRQAAGRGLQLLFYSVGIGQISSEVPQNLSASRPQDRQFILSSKKLLLSDSGFYLCAWSDTRGRVTVGELFFGEGSRLTVL.

This chain's CDR3 is CASSLASSTGELFF. The CDR3 nucleotides read TGTGCCAGCAGCTTAGCCTCCAGCACCGGGGAGCTGTTTTTT. The V and J genes are TRBV11-2 and TRBJ2-2; no definite D call. CDR3 size: 14 residues. Germline lookup yields CDR1 SGHAT and CDR2 FQNNGV. V was clipped by 1 base and J by 4 bases, with 7 bases between them.

The genes are TRBV12-2 and TRBJ2-7. TRBV12-2 is labeled a pseudogene. CDR3 size: 14 residues. The DNA for the CDR3 is TGTGCAAGTCGCTTAGAATCATGGTTCTACGAGCAGTACTTC. It is translated as CASRLESWFYEQYF.

V and J are TRBV28 and TRBJ2-3; a weak D match, TRBD1 (5 bases). The CDR3 extends over 13 amino acids. V lost 5 bases and J lost 14, with 20 bases in between. Per germline, CDR1 MDHEN and CDR2 SYDVKM. The CDR3 coding sequence is TGTGCCAGCAGTCTATCGCAGGGCCCTATAACGTATTTT. Encoded protein: CASSLSQGPITYF. Complete variable domain (other parts from reference TRBV28 and TRBJ2-3): DVKVTQSSRYLVKRTGEKVFLECVQDMDHENMFWYRQDPGLGLRLIYFSYDVKMKEKGDIPEGYSVSREKKERFSLILESASTNQTSMYLCASSLSQGPITYFGPGTRLTVL.

CDR3 in amino acids: CATSRGPVAGGSRETQYF. The DNA for the CDR3 is TGTGCCACCAGCAGAGGGCCTGTAGCGGGAGGGTCCCGGGAGACCCAGTACTTC. The V call is TRBV15, the J call TRBJ2-5, with 11 bases that match TRBD2. Germline CDR1 is LNHNV and CDR2 is YYDKDF (reference sequence). The CDR3 has 18 amino acids. Germline trimming cut 1 base from V and 5 bases from J; bases unmatched to any gene: 12.

The chain couples TRBV7-2 to TRBJ2-1, with D unclear. Germline V gene data show CDR1 as SGHTA and CDR2 as FQGNSA. V lost 4 bases, J lost 10 bases, and 14 bases lay in between. The CDR3 is 13 residues long. CDR3 DNA sequence: TGTGCCAGCAGCTCCCCTACAAGAAACGAGCAGTTCTTC. Encoded protein: CASSSPTRNEQFF.

This chain connects TRBV11-2 to TRBJ2-7, with D maybe TRBD1 (6 bases). The CDR3 spans 14 residues. V gave up 0 bases and J gave up 4 bases, with 10 bases separating them. Germline V gives CDR1 SGHAT, CDR2 FQNNGV. As DNA, the CDR3 is TGTGCCAGCAGCTTAGATCAGGGGTTATACGAGCAGTACTTC. Protein: CASSLDQGLYEQYF.

The chain carries TRBV28 and TRBJ1-5, with TRBD1 as a possible D gene (6 bases). The V gene's germline CDR1 is MDHEN and CDR2 SYDVKM. The CDR3 spans 15 residues. With 1 base removed from V and 5 bases from J, the gap between germline ends came to 12 bases. The CDR3 is CASSLFHHRDQPQHF. CDR3 in DNA: TGTGCCAGCAGTTTATTCCACCACAGGGATCAGCCCCAGCATTTT.

This clone has ten or more counts. The chain carries TRBV18 and TRBJ1-3, with a weak D call TRBD1 (6 bases). CDR1 is KGHSH and CDR2 is LQKENI in the germline V gene. The CDR3 totals 14 residues. V shed 6 bases and J shed 6 bases, with 15 bases lying between them. The CDR3 DNA sequence: TGTGCCAGCTCCCCGACAGGCTCCGAAAACACCATATATTTT. Protein sequence: CASSPTGSENTIYF.

The chain has TRBV28 and TRBJ1-1; D call uncertain. The CDR3 runs to 9 residues. V was pared by 11 bases and J by 5 bases, with 6 bases between. Germline values: CDR1 MDHEN, CDR2 SYDVKM. The CDR3 here is CASKTEAFF. In DNA form, the CDR3 reads TGTGCCTCCAAGACTGAAGCTTTCTTT.

CDR3 sequence: CASSLGDRDSDTQYF. CDR3 in DNA: TGCGCCAGCAGCTTGGGGGACAGGGACTCGGATACGCAGTATTTT. This chain connects TRBV5-1 to TRBJ2-3; 9 nucleotides line up with TRBD1. CDR1 and CDR2 from the germline V gene are SGHRS and YFSETQ. V shed 0 bases and J 6 bases; nucleotides not matched to a gene: 5. CDR3 length: 15 residues.

The rearrangement joins TRBV12-2 to TRBJ2-7; the table names TRBD2, a call not compared with the DNA. TRBV12-2 is deemed a pseudogene. The CDR3 consists of 14 residues. The CDR3 bases are TGTGCAAGTCGCACACGCTGGGGAGGCTACGAGCAGTACTTC. Its protein product is CASRTRWGGYEQYF.

In the case of this clone: The same CDR3 arises from other DNA sequences in this sample as well. V gene TRBV7-2 combines with J gene TRBJ1-5; no clear D. The CDR3 contains 13 residues. With 5 bases removed from V and 5 bases from J, the gap between germline ends came to 10 bases. Germline-derived CDR1 and CDR2 are SGHTA and FQGNSA. DNA for the CDR3: TGTGCCAGCAGCCCCCAACGGGATCAGCCCCAGCATTTT. This sequence encodes CASSPQRDQPQHF.

This chain links TRBV19 with TRBJ2-5, with a weak D call TRBD1 (6 bases). The germline V and J ends were trimmed by 5 bases and 5 bases, with 21 bases remaining between them. Germline V gives CDR1 LNHDA, CDR2 SQIVND (reference sequence). The CDR3 extends over 16 amino acids. In DNA, the CDR3 is TGTGCCAGTAGTTTCCCGCCGGGACACCGCCGGGAGACCCAGTACTTC. Protein product: CASSFPPGHRRETQYF.

CDR3 protein: CASSAGFSGANVLTF. CDR3 nucleotide sequence: TGTGCCAGCTCTGCAGGGTTCTCTGGGGCCAACGTCCTGACTTTC. This chain uses TRBV18 with TRBJ2-6; a weak D match, TRBD1 (5 bases). Germline CDR1 reads KGHSH; CDR2 reads LQKENI. The CDR3 covers 15 residues. V was trimmed by 6 bases and J by 0 bases, leaving 9 bases between them. The full variable domain, rest sourced from reference TRBV18 and TRBJ2-6, is NAGVMQNPRHLVRRRGQEARLRCSPMKGHSHVYWYRQLPEEGLKFMVYLQKENIIDESGMPKERFSAEFPKEGPSILRIQQVVRGDSAAYFCASSAGFSGANVLTFGAGSRLTVL.

This clone was seen only once. The chain has TRBV6-5 and TRBJ2-7; a weak D match, TRBD2 (5 bases). The CDR3 runs to 15 residues. The V and J ends lost 0 bases and 7 bases respectively, with 16 bases between them. The germline V gene encodes CDR1 MNHEY and CDR2 SVGAGI. The CDR3 reads CASSYSLTLPGEQYF. The CDR3 coding sequence is TGTGCCAGCAGTTACTCCTTGACGTTACCGGGGGAGCAGTACTTC.

V is TRBV9 and J is TRBJ2-5; D remains ambiguous. The CDR3 runs to 15 residues. CDR1 and CDR2 from the germline V gene are SGDLS and YYNGEE. The V end was cut by 0 bases, the J end by 5 bases, with 14 bases between. The CDR3 nucleotides read TGTGCCAGCAGCGTAGAATTAAGGGCAACGGAGACCCAGTACTTC. Residues: CASSVELRATETQYF.

This clone was seen a few times. The CDR3 DNA reads TGCAGCGTTGCCGGGGCGGGCTCCTACGAGCAGTACTTC. Translated, it gives CSVAGAGSYEQYF. The chain joins TRBV29-1 to TRBJ2-5; D may match TRBD1 or TRBD2 (5 bases each). The last part of the DNA fits TRBJ2-7 better; the J call may be wrong. The CDR3 spans 13 residues. Germline values: CDR1 SQVTM, CDR2 ANQGSEA.

The sample holds a few counts of this clone. The gene calls are TRBV10-2 and TRBJ1-5; possible D gene TRBD1, 5 bases. V was shortened by 4 bases and J by 7 bases, with 14 bases between the two germline ends. Germline CDR1 reads WSHSY; CDR2 reads SAAADI. CDR3 size: 14 residues. The CDR3 is CASSVLGQGQPQHF. The CDR3 DNA reads TGCGCCAGCAGTGTCTTGGGGCAAGGGCAGCCCCAGCATTTT.